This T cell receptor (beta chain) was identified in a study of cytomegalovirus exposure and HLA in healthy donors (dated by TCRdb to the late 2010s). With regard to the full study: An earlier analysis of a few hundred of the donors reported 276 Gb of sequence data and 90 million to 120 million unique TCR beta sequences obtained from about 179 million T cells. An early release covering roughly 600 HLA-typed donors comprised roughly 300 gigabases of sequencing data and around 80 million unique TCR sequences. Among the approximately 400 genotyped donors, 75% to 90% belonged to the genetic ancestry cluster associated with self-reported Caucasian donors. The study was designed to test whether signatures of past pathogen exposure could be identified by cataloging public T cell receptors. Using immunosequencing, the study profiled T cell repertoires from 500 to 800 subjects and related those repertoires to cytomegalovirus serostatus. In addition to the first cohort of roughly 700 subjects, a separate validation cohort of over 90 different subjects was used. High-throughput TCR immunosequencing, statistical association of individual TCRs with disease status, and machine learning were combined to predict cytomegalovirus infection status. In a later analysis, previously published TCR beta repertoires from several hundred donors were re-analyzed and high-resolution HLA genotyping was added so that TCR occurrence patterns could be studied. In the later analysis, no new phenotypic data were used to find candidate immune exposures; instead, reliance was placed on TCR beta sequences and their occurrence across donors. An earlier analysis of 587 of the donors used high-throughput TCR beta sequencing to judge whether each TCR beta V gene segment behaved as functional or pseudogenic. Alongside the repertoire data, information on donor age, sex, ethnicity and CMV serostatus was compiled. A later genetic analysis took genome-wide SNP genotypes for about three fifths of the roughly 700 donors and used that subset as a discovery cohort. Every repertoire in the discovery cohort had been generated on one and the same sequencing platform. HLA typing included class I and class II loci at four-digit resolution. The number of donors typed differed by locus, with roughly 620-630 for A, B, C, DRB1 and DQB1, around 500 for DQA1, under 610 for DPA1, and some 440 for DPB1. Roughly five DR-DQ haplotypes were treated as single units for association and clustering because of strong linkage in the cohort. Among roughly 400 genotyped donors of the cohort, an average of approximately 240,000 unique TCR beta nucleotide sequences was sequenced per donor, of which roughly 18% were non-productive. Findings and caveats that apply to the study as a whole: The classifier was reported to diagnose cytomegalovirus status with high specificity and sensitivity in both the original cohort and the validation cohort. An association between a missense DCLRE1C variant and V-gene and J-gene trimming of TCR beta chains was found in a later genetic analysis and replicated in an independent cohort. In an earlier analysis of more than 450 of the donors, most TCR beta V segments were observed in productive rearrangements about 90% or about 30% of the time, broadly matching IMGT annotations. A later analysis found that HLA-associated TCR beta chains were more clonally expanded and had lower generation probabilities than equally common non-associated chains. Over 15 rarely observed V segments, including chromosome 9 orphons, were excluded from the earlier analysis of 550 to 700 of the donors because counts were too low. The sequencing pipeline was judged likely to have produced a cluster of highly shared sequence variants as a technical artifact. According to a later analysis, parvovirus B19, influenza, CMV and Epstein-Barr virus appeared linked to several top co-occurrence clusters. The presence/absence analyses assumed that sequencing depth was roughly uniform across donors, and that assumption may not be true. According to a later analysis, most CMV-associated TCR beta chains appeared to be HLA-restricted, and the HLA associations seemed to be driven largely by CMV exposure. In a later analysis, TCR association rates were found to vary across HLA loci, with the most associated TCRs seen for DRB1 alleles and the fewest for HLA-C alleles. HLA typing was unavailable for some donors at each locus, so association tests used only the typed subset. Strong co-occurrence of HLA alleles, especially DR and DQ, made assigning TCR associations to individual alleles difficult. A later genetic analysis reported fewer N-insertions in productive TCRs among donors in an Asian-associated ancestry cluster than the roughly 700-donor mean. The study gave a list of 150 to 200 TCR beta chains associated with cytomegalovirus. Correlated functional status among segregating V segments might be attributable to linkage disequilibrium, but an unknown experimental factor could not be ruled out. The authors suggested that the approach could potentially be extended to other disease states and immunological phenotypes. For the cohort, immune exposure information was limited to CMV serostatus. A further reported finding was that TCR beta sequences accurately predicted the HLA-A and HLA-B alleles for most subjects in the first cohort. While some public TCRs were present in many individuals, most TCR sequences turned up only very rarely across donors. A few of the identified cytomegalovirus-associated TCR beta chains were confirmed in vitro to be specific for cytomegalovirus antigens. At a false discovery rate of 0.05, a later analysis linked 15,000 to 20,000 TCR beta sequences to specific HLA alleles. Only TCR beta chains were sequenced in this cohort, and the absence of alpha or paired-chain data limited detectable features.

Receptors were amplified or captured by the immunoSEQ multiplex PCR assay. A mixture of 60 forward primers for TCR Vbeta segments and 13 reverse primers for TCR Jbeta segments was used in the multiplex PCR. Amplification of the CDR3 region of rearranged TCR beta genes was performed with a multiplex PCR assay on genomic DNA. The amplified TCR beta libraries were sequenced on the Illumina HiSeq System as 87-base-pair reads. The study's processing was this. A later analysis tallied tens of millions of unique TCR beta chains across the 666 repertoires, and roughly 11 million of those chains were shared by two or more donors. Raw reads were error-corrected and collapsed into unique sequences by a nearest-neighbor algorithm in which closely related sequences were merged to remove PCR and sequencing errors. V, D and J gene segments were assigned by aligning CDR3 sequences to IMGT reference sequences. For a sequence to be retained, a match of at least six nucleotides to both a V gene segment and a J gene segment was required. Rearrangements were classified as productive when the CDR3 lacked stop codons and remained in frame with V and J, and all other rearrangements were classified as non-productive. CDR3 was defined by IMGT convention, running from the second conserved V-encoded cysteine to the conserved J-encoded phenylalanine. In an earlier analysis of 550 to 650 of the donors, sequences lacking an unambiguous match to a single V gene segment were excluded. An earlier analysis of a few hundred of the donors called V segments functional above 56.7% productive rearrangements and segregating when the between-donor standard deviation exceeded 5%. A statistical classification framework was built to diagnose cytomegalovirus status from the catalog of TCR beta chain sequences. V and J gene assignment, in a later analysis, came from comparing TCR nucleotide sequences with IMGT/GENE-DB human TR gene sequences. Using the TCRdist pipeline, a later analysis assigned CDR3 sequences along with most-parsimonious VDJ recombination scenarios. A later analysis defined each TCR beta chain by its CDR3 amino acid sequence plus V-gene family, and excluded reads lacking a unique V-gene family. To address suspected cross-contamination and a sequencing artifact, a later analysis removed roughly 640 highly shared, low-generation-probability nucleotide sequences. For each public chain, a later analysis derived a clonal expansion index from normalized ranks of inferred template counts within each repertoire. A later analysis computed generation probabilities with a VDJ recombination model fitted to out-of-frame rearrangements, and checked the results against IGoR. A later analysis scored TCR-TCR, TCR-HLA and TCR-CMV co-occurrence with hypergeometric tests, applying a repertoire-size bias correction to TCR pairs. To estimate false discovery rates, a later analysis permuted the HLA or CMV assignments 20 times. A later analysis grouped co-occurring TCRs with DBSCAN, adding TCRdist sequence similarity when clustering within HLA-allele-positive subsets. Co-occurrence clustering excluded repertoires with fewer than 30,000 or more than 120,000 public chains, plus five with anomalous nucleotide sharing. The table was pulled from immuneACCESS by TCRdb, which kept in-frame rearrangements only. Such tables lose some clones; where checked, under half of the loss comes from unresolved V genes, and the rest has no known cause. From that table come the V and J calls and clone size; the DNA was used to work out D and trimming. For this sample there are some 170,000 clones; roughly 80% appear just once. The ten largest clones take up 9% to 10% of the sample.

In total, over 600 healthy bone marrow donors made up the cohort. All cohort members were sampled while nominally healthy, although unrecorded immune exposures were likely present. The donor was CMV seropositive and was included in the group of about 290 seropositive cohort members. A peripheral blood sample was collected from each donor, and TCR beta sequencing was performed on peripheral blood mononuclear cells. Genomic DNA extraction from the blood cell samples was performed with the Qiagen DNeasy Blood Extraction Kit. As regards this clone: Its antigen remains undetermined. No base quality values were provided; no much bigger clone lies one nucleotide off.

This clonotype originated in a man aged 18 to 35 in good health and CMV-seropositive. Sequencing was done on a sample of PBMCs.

The CDR3 corresponds to CASSYSGQGLYGYTF. In nucleotides, the sequence is TGTGCCAGCAGTTACTCGGGACAGGGTCTCTATGGCTACACCTTC. Recombination joined TRBV6-6 with TRBJ1-2; TRBD1 aligns with 9 central bases. According to the germline V gene (reference sequence), CDR1 reads MNHNY and CDR2 reads SVGAGI. Trimming accounts for 0 bases at V and 4 bases at J, while the number of junction bases matched to no gene is 3. The CDR3 covers 15 residues, taking in both the cysteine and the phenylalanine. The entry retains the CDR3 DNA only, 45 bases that are in frame from base 1.